The rows below give T cell receptor beta chains drawn from one sample of a study of T cell responses to AZD1222 COVID-19 vaccine. Clones were read by immunoSEQ multiplex PCR, and TCRdb kept only the in-frame ones, dropping some. Seen here are about 130,000 clones, around 90% observed once, and the top ten hold 6.3%. Sequencing was performed on peripheral blood, taken on day 0 of AZD1222 vaccination. The receptors derive from an adult in good health. The CDR3 runs from the conserved cysteine through the conserved F or W. The D gene is left open where the match is weak. Size tells how often a clone was seen (once, few, many) or the class of an expanded clone, and some rows leave it out.

cdr3_length j_call v_call clone_size d_call cdr3_aa cdr3_nt
13 TRBJ1-5 TRBV10-3 NA NA CAISELGNQPQHF TGTGCCATCAGTGAGTTGGGGAATCAGCCCCAGCATTTT
11 TRBJ1-1 TRBV6-2/TRBV6-3 many NA CASSIGLEAFF TGTGCCAGCAGCATAGGGCTCGAAGCTTTCTTT
16 TRBJ1-4 TRBV7-3 NA TRBD1 CASSQGGRGGGEKLFF TGTGCCAGCAGCCAAGGGGGCAGGGGTGGAGGGGAAAAACTGTTTTTT
13 TRBJ1-1 TRBV9 NA TRBD1 CASSFAQGGEAFF TGTGCCAGCAGCTTCGCACAGGGGGGTGAAGCTTTCTTT
16 TRBJ1-2 TRBV9 NA NA CASSVGGRNSGGGYTF TGTGCCAGCAGCGTAGGAGGGAGGAACTCCGGCGGGGGCTACACCTTC
18 TRBJ1-2 TRBV4-1 NA TRBD1 CASSQSFPGGTGITGYTF TGCGCCAGCAGCCAGTCCTTCCCGGGCGGGACAGGGATCACGGGCTACACCTTC
15 TRBJ2-2 TRBV27 NA TRBD1 CASRMTGLDTGELFF TGTGCCAGCAGAATGACAGGGTTGGACACCGGGGAGCTGTTTTTT
14 TRBJ1-1 TRBV19 NA NA CASSTVDRNTEAFF TGTGCCAGTAGTACGGTCGACAGGAACACTGAAGCTTTCTTT
15 TRBJ1-4 TRBV10-3 NA NA CAISEKTGWGEKLFF TGTGCCATCAGTGAAAAAACAGGATGGGGGGAAAAACTGTTTTTT
16 TRBJ1-2 TRBV27 NA TRBD1 CASSPMTTGERYGYTF TGTGCCAGCAGTCCCATGACGACAGGGGAGAGATATGGCTACACCTTC
16 TRBJ1-6 TRBV7-2 NA NA CASNTGSGSYNSPLHF TGTGCCAGCAATACAGGGAGTGGATCCTATAATTCACCCCTCCACTTT
14 TRBJ1-2 TRBV5-1 NA TRBD1 CASSRPDRGYGYTF TGCGCCAGCAGCCGACCCGACAGGGGCTATGGCTACACCTTC
13 TRBJ2-1 TRBV30 NA NA CAWSVHGSPEQFF TGTGCCTGGAGTGTACACGGGTCCCCCGAGCAGTTCTTC
14 TRBJ1-1 TRBV19 NA TRBD1 CASRGQGWNTEAFF TGTGCCAGTAGGGGACAGGGGTGGAACACTGAAGCTTTCTTT
13 TRBJ1-2 TRBV7-9 NA TRBD1 CASSSDRGYGYTF TGTGCCAGCAGCTCCGACAGGGGCTATGGCTACACCTTC
14 TRBJ2-7 TRBV18 once NA CASSPGTLGREQYF TGTGCCAGCTCACCCGGGACACTAGGACGTGAGCAGTACTTC
14 TRBJ1-2 TRBV7-2 NA NA CASSLGQPNYGYTF TGTGCCAGCAGCTTAGGACAACCTAACTATGGCTACACCTTC
15 TRBJ1-4 TRBV13 NA NA CASSYGGRGTEKLFF TGTGCCAGCAGCTACGGGGGCAGGGGAACTGAAAAACTGTTTTTT
15 TRBJ1-6 TRBV7-2 NA NA CASSLEEGINSPLHF TGTGCCAGCAGCTTAGAGGAGGGGATCAATTCACCCCTCCACTTT
15 TRBJ2-1 TRBV11-2 NA TRBD2 CASSLLGTSWNEQFF TGTGCCAGCAGCTTATTAGGGACTAGCTGGAATGAGCAGTTCTTC
12 TRBJ1-2 TRBV10-3 NA TRBD1 CAISGQGLGYTF TGTGCCATCAGTGGACAGGGTCTTGGCTACACCTTC
13 TRBJ1-3 TRBV10-3 NA NA CAISEGLGNTIYF TGTGCCATCAGTGAGGGGCTTGGAAACACCATATATTTT
10 TRBJ1-2 TRBV20-1 few NA CRPGGYGYTF TGCAGGCCCGGAGGCTATGGCTACACCTTC
18 TRBJ2-2 TRBV20-1 NA TRBD2 CSASSLYQVAGGHGELFF TGCAGTGCTAGTAGCCTCTATCAGGTAGCGGGGGGCCACGGGGAGCTGTTTTTT
13 TRBJ1-2 TRBV10-1 NA NA CASSDGQVYGYTF TGCGCCAGCAGTGACGGGCAGGTCTATGGCTACACCTTC
16 TRBJ2-1 TRBV12-5 NA TRBD1 CASGFSTGQGDNEQFF TGTGCTAGTGGTTTTTCTACTGGACAGGGGGACAATGAGCAGTTCTTC
14 TRBJ1-2 TRBV15 NA NA CATSIRQPSYGYTF TGTGCCACCAGCATCCGACAGCCCTCCTATGGCTACACCTTC
15 TRBJ2-1 TRBV5-4 NA TRBD2 CASSLSTGGSNEQFF TGTGCCAGCAGCTTGTCAACGGGGGGGTCCAATGAGCAGTTCTTC
15 TRBJ1-4 TRBV6-5 once NA CASSPARQVAEKLFF TGTGCCAGCAGCCCAGCCCGACAGGTAGCTGAAAAACTGTTTTTT
15 TRBJ2-3 TRBV9 NA NA CASSVRGYGTDTQYF TGTGCCAGCAGCGTCAGGGGCTACGGCACAGATACGCAGTATTTT
14 TRBJ1-2 TRBV7-9 NA NA CASSLGVANYGYTF TGTGCCAGCAGCTTAGGGGTAGCTAACTATGGCTACACCTTC
18 TRBJ2-4 TRBV7-9 few TRBD1 CASSLGTGGDPAKNIQYF TGTGCCAGCAGCTTGGGGACAGGGGGCGATCCGGCCAAAAACATTCAGTACTTC
16 TRBJ2-5 TRBV5-4 NA TRBD1 CASSQRTGSGQETQYF TGTGCCAGCAGCCAGAGGACAGGGTCGGGCCAAGAGACCCAGTACTTC
11 TRBJ1-2 TRBV6-5 NA NA CASSYSGDYTF TGTGCCAGCAGTTACTCAGGTGACTACACCTTC
15 TRBJ1-2 TRBV6-1 few NA CASSEGPGNRYGYTF TGTGCCAGCAGTGAAGGACCGGGGAACCGCTATGGCTACACCTTC
13 TRBJ2-5 TRBV4-3 NA NA CASSQVAQETQYF TGCGCCAGCAGCCAAGTAGCCCAAGAGACCCAGTACTTC
14 TRBJ1-2 TRBV3-1/TRBV3-2 NA NA CASSPTGGEGGYTF TGTGCCAGCAGCCCAACGGGGGGCGAGGGTGGCTACACCTTC
14 TRBJ1-6 TRBV27 NA NA CASSLWGSNSPLHF TGTGCCAGCAGTTTATGGGGCAGCAATTCACCCCTCCACTTT
14 TRBJ2-2 TRBV6-5 NA NA CASVGTANTGELFF TGTGCCAGTGTCGGGACGGCGAACACCGGGGAGCTGTTTTTT
16 TRBJ1-4 TRBV2 NA NA CASGQHLGGTNEKLFF TGTGCCAGCGGACAGCACCTTGGGGGAACTAATGAAAAACTGTTTTTT
16 TRBJ1-1 TRBV12-5 NA NA CASVPPWGTRGTEAFF TGTGCTAGTGTTCCCCCTTGGGGGACGAGAGGGACTGAAGCTTTCTTT
12 TRBJ1-2 TRBV9 NA NA CASSAGQPRVTF TGTGCCAGCAGCGCGGGACAACCTAGGGTCACCTTC
15 TRBJ1-6 TRBV25-1 NA TRBD1 CASAGEGDRNSPLHF TGTGCCAGCGCTGGGGAGGGGGACAGGAATTCACCCCTCCACTTT
15 TRBJ1-4 TRBV19 few NA CASIGVRPGPEKLFF TGTGCCAGTATCGGAGTCCGCCCGGGCCCTGAAAAACTGTTTTTT
11 TRBJ2-3 TRBV20-1 NA NA CSALGPDTQYF TGCAGTGCTCTGGGGCCAGATACGCAGTATTTT
17 TRBJ1-5 TRBV25-1 NA NA CASSELFTRQRDQPQHF TGTGCCAGCAGTGAACTATTTACTCGCCAGAGGGATCAGCCCCAGCATTTT
16 TRBJ1-2 TRBV7-9 NA NA CASSLPPRLSSGGYTF TGTGCCAGCAGCTTACCCCCTCGATTATCCTCCGGTGGCTACACCTTC
15 TRBJ1-1 TRBV6-4 NA TRBD1 CASRPQGQGDTEAFF TGTGCCAGCAGACCTCAGGGACAGGGAGATACTGAAGCTTTCTTT
14 TRBJ2-3 TRBV5-1 NA NA CASSLDSGTDTQYF TGCGCCAGCAGCTTGGACAGCGGCACAGATACGCAGTATTTT
15 TRBJ1-6 TRBV2 NA TRBD1 CASNTQGSYNSPLHF TGTGCCAGCAACACACAGGGGTCCTATAATTCACCCCTCCACTTT
14 TRBJ2-5 TRBV3-1/TRBV3-2 NA TRBD1 CASTPPGRGKTQYF TGTGCCAGCACCCCCCCGGGCAGGGGGAAGACCCAGTACTTC
14 TRBJ1-1 TRBV30 NA NA CAWSGGEKNTEAFF TGTGCCTGGAGTGGTGGGGAAAAGAACACTGAAGCTTTCTTT
15 TRBJ2-1 TRBV3-1/TRBV3-2 NA NA CASSPKAGSDNEQFF TGTGCCAGCAGCCCAAAGGCAGGGAGCGACAATGAGCAGTTCTTC
15 TRBJ1-5 TRBV6-5 NA TRBD1 CASRSGTGEYQPQHF TGTGCCAGCAGGTCCGGGACAGGGGAGTATCAGCCCCAGCATTTT
15 TRBJ1-6 TRBV27 few NA CASTGQPFYNSPLHF TGTGCCAGCACCGGACAGCCCTTCTATAATTCACCCCTCCACTTT
14 TRBJ1-2 TRBV6-5 NA TRBD1 CASRRGQGNYGYTF TGTGCCAGCAGGAGGGGACAGGGGAACTATGGCTACACCTTC
14 TRBJ1-1 TRBV16 NA NA CASSQGQPNTEAFF TGTGCCAGCAGCCAAGGACAGCCGAACACTGAAGCTTTCTTT
16 TRBJ1-5 TRBV15 NA NA CATSRGQAGGNQPQHF TGTGCCACCAGCAGGGGCCAGGCAGGAGGCAATCAGCCCCAGCATTTT
18 TRBJ1-5 TRBV4-1 few TRBD1 CASSPGGTGDSRNQPQHF TGCGCCAGCAGCCCCGGTGGGACAGGGGATTCGAGGAATCAGCCCCAGCATTTT